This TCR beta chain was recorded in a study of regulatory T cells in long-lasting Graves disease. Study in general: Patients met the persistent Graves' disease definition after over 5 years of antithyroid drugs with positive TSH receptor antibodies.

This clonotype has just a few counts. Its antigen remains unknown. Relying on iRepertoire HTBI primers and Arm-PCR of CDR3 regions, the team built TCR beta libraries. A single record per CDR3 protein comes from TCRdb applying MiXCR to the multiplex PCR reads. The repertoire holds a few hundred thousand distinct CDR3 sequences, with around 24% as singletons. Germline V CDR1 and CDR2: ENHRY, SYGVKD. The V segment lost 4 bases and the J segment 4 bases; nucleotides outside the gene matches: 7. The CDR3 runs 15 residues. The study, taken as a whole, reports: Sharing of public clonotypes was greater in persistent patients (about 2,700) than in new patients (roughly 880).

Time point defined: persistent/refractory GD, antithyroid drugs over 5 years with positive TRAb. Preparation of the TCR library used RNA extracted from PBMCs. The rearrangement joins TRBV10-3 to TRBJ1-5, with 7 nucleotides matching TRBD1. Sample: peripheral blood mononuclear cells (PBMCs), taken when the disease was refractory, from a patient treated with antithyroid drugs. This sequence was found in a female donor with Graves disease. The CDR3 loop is CAISALQGVNQPQHF. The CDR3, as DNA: TGTGCCATCAGTGCTTTGCAGGGGGTAAATCAGCCCCAGCATTTT.